These 4 T cell receptor beta chains originate from one sample sequenced in a study of OX40 agonist ivuxolimab in advanced cancers. The library was generated by the immunoSEQ multiplex PCR assay. TCRdb obtained this table from immuneACCESS and retained in-frame rearrangements with V and J assigned. These tables miss some clones; where compared with another copy, unresolved V genes account for less than half of the shortfall, and the remainder is unexplained. In all, the sample holds more than 65,000 clones, and approximately 90% of those were seen once. Clones ranked in the top ten supply 1% to 1.2% of the sample. The specimen comprised CD4+ or CD8+ T cells sorted from blood, sampled in a trial of the OX40 agonist ivuxolimab. The receptors stem from an adult with an advanced solid tumor such as melanoma, head and neck, liver or kidney cancer.

A remark on this clone: Germline and junction disagree at one end, which may indicate a read error. This sequence joins TRBV6-5 and TRBJ2-6, with no clear D. Germline lookup yields CDR1 MNHEY and CDR2 SVGAGI. This CDR3 spans 13 amino acids. The CDR3 sequence is CASSPPGTNVLTF. As DNA, the CDR3 is TGTGCCAGCAGTCCACCTGGGACCAACGTCCTGACTTTC.

This chain uses TRBV9 with TRBJ1-2, with 10 bases aligning to TRBD1. The trim removed 3 bases at V and 3 bases at J, leaving 5 bases unmatched. Germline CDR1 SGDLS, CDR2 YYNGEE. The CDR3 runs to 15 residues. The DNA of the CDR3 is TGTGCCAGCAGCGGACAGGGGGCCGTTCACTATGGCTACACCTTC. As protein: CASSGQGAVHYGYTF.

The CDR3 here is CASSLDRAGTDTQYF. DNA of the CDR3: TGTGCCAGCAGCTTGGACAGGGCGGGCACAGATACGCAGTATTTT. The chain recombines TRBV5-8 with TRBJ2-3; D possibly corresponds to TRBD1 (6 bases). Trimming shortened V by 0 bases and J by 1 base, and 9 bases separated the two germline ends. Germline CDR1 SGHTS, CDR2 YDEGEE. CDR3 size: 15 residues. Combining the CDR3 with reference TRBV5-8 and TRBJ2-3 gives the whole variable domain EAGVTQSPTHLIKTRGQQATLRCSPISGHTSVYWYQQALGLGLQFLLWYDEGEERNRGNFPPRFSGRQFPNYSSELNVNALELEDSALYLCASSLDRAGTDTQYFGPGTRLTVL.

The rearrangement joins TRBV19 to TRBJ1-1; the D is unclear. Germline lookup yields CDR1 LNHDA and CDR2 SQIVND (reference sequence). The V gene lost 7 bases and the J gene lost 1 base, with 7 bases spanning the gap. This CDR3 region has 12 residues. The CDR3 region has the DNA TGTGCCAGTAAAATGGAGAACACTGAAGCTTTCTTT. Protein: CASKMENTEAFF.